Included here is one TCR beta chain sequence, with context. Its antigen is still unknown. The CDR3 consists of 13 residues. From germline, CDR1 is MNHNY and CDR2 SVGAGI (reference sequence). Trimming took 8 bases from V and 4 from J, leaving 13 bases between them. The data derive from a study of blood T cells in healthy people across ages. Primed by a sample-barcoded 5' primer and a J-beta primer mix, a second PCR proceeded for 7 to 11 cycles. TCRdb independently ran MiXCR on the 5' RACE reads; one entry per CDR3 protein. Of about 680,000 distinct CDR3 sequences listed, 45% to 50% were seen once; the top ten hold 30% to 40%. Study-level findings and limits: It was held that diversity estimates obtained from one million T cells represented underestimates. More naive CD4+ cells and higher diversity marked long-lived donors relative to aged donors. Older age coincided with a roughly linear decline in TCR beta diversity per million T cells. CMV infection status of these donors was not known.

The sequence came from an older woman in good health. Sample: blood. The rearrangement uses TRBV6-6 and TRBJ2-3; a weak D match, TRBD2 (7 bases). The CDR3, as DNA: TGTGCCAGCCGGAGGGAGGGGGCAGATACGCAGTATTTT. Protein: CASRREGADTQYF.